This is a list of T cell receptor beta chains from one sample in a study of shared clonotypes between healthy human individuals. Profiled with immunoSEQ multiplex PCR; TCRdb holds only in-frame clones, not every one. The sample carries 2,500,000 or so clones, just under 95% recorded once. Material for sequencing was naive CD4+ T cells from PBMCs. These receptors were taken from a man aged 18 to 35 in good health. Some clones in this sample may be carry-over from other donors' samples. Both conserved end residues are part of each CDR3. A D gene is named only where the DNA matches it firmly. Not every row has a clone size; where given, it reads once, few, many or a size class.

abundance: .
v_gene: TRBV4-1
d_gene: TRBD1
j_gene: TRBJ2-7
CDR3nt: TGCGCCAGCAGCCAAGAAACAAGAGGGACAGGATCCTACGAGCAGTACTTC
CDR3aa: CASSQETRGTGSYEQYF

abundance: .
v_gene: TRBV5-1
d_gene: .
j_gene: TRBJ2-2
CDR3nt: TGCGCCAGCACCCCCTGGGGCGCCGGGGAGCTGTTTTTT
CDR3aa: CASTPWGAGELFF

abundance: .
v_gene: TRBV11-1
d_gene: .
j_gene: TRBJ2-1
CDR3nt: TGTGCCAGCAGCTTGAACTGGACCCCACAGAATGAGCAGTTCTTC
CDR3aa: CASSLNWTPQNEQFF

abundance: .
v_gene: TRBV7-9
d_gene: TRBD1
j_gene: TRBJ1-3
CDR3nt: TGTGCCAGCAGCTTCAAGGACAGGGAGAACACCATATATTTT
CDR3aa: CASSFKDRENTIYF

abundance: once
v_gene: TRBV28
d_gene: .
j_gene: TRBJ2-7
CDR3nt: TGTGCCAGCAGTCCCCAGCCCTACGAGCAGTACTTC
CDR3aa: CASSPQPYEQYF

abundance: .
v_gene: TRBV5-1
d_gene: .
j_gene: TRBJ1-4
CDR3nt: TGCGCCAGCAGCTCAGCGATAGCAACTAATGAAAAACTGTTTTTT
CDR3aa: CASSSAIATNEKLFF

abundance: once
v_gene: TRBV28
d_gene: .
j_gene: TRBJ2-7
CDR3nt: TGTGCCAGCCACCACGGGGCGGGTACGTTCTACGAGCAGTACTTC
CDR3aa: CASHHGAGTFYEQYF

abundance: .
v_gene: TRBV4-3
d_gene: .
j_gene: TRBJ2-1
CDR3nt: TGCGCCAGCAGCCAGGGGAACAATGAGCAGTTCTTC
CDR3aa: CASSQGNNEQFF

abundance: .
v_gene: TRBV19
d_gene: .
j_gene: TRBJ1-4
CDR3nt: TGTGCCAGTAGTAGAGCGAGGGGCGCAACTAATGAAAAACTGTTTTTT
CDR3aa: CASSRARGATNEKLFF

abundance: .
v_gene: TRBV5-6
d_gene: .
j_gene: TRBJ1-3
CDR3nt: TGTGCCAGCAGCTTAGGGGTTCTAGGAAACACCATATATTTT
CDR3aa: CASSLGVLGNTIYF

abundance: once
v_gene: TRBV7-9
d_gene: .
j_gene: TRBJ2-7
CDR3nt: TGTGCCAGCAGCTTAGGGTTGGGACCTAGTCTATCCTACGAGCAGTACTTC
CDR3aa: CASSLGLGPSLSYEQYF

abundance: .
v_gene: TRBV5-4
d_gene: .
j_gene: TRBJ2-7
CDR3nt: TGTGCCAGCAGCTCCTTAGGGTACGAGCAGTACTTC
CDR3aa: CASSSLGYEQYF

abundance: .
v_gene: TRBV19
d_gene: .
j_gene: TRBJ1-4
CDR3nt: TGTGCCAGTGGGCCCCAGAGGCACGAAAAACTGTTTTTT
CDR3aa: CASGPQRHEKLFF

abundance: .
v_gene: TRBV5-1
d_gene: .
j_gene: TRBJ2-5
CDR3nt: TGCGCCAGCAGCTTGGAGGTACGGGGGGAGACCCAGTACTTC
CDR3aa: CASSLEVRGETQYF

abundance: .
v_gene: TRBV28
d_gene: TRBD1
j_gene: TRBJ1-1
CDR3nt: TGTGCCAGCAGTTTATTAACAGGGGGTACTGAAGCTTTCTTT
CDR3aa: CASSLLTGGTEAFF

abundance: .
v_gene: TRBV28
d_gene: .
j_gene: TRBJ2-2
CDR3nt: TGTGCCAGCACAGACACCTACACCGGGGAGCTGTTTTTT
CDR3aa: CASTDTYTGELFF

abundance: .
v_gene: TRBV11-2
d_gene: .
j_gene: TRBJ1-2
CDR3nt: TGTGCCAGCAGCTTATCTATAGATTATGGCTACACCTTC
CDR3aa: CASSLSIDYGYTF

abundance: .
v_gene: TRBV11-2
d_gene: .
j_gene: TRBJ2-2
CDR3nt: TGTGCCAGCAGCTTAGATCCCCAGGCCGGGGAGCTGTTTTTT
CDR3aa: CASSLDPQAGELFF

abundance: .
v_gene: TRBV5-3
d_gene: TRBD2
j_gene: TRBJ2-2
CDR3nt: TGTGCCAGAAGCTTGGCCCTAGCGGGAGGGCCGACGAACACCGGGGAGCTGTTTTTT
CDR3aa: CARSLALAGGPTNTGELFF

abundance: .
v_gene: TRBV6-1
d_gene: TRBD1
j_gene: TRBJ1-5
CDR3nt: TGTGCCACCCGACAGGGGAGTCAGCCCCAGCATTTT
CDR3aa: CATRQGSQPQHF

abundance: .
v_gene: TRBV9
d_gene: .
j_gene: TRBJ1-1
CDR3nt: TGTGCCAGCAGCGTTCTAACAGTAGGCCCTGAAGCTTTCTTT
CDR3aa: CASSVLTVGPEAFF

abundance: .
v_gene: TRBV10-3
d_gene: .
j_gene: TRBJ2-1
CDR3nt: TGTGCCAGCCAATCCGGGAGTTCCTACAATGAGCAGTTCTTC
CDR3aa: CASQSGSSYNEQFF

abundance: once
v_gene: TRBV5-1
d_gene: TRBD2
j_gene: TRBJ2-1
CDR3nt: TGCGCCAGCAGCTTGTTTGGGACTAGCGGAGCCAATGAGCAGTTCTTC
CDR3aa: CASSLFGTSGANEQFF

abundance: .
v_gene: TRBV13
d_gene: .
j_gene: TRBJ2-4
CDR3nt: TGTGCCAGCAGCTTAAGACAGGTACTAGCCAAAAACATTCAGTACTTC
CDR3aa: CASSLRQVLAKNIQYF

abundance: .
v_gene: TRBV28
d_gene: TRBD2
j_gene: TRBJ2-3
CDR3nt: TGTGCCAGCAGTTTAGCGGGAGCAGATACGCAGTATTTT
CDR3aa: CASSLAGADTQYF

abundance: .
v_gene: TRBV29-1
d_gene: .
j_gene: TRBJ2-1
CDR3nt: TGCTGCACCGAGCGTCCGGAGCAGTTCTTC
CDR3aa: CCTERPEQFF

abundance: .
v_gene: TRBV18
d_gene: .
j_gene: TRBJ1-5
CDR3nt: TGTGCCAGCTCACCACTACAGGCTGATCAGCCCCAGCATTTT
CDR3aa: CASSPLQADQPQHF

abundance: .
v_gene: TRBV28
d_gene: TRBD1
j_gene: TRBJ1-3
CDR3nt: TGTGCCAGCAGCCTGACAGGGGGCTCTGGAAACACCATATATTTT
CDR3aa: CASSLTGGSGNTIYF

abundance: .
v_gene: TRBV15
d_gene: .
j_gene: TRBJ1-5
CDR3nt: TGTGCCACCAGCAGGGGGGGCAGGAACCAGCCCCAGCATTTT
CDR3aa: CATSRGGRNQPQHF

abundance: few
v_gene: TRBV28
d_gene: .
j_gene: TRBJ2-7
CDR3nt: TGTGCCAGCAGTCCGGGACACCTAGTAGGCTACGAGCAGTACTTC
CDR3aa: CASSPGHLVGYEQYF

abundance: .
v_gene: TRBV5-1
d_gene: .
j_gene: TRBJ2-5
CDR3nt: TGCGCCAGCAGCTTGACCAGCGGCCAAGAGACCCAGTACTTC
CDR3aa: CASSLTSGQETQYF

abundance: few
v_gene: TRBV5-4
d_gene: TRBD2
j_gene: TRBJ2-3
CDR3nt: TGTGCCAGCAGCTTGGCCGGGACTAGCGCAGATACGCAGTATTTT
CDR3aa: CASSLAGTSADTQYF

abundance: .
v_gene: TRBV12-2
d_gene: .
j_gene: TRBJ1-2
CDR3nt: TGTGCAAGTCGCATCGACAGGGGAGGGGATGGCTACACCTTC
CDR3aa: CASRIDRGGDGYTF

abundance: .
v_gene: TRBV5-1
d_gene: TRBD2
j_gene: TRBJ2-1
CDR3nt: TGCGCCAGCAGACCACTAGCGCTCGGACATAATGAGCAGTTCTTC
CDR3aa: CASRPLALGHNEQFF

abundance: .
v_gene: TRBV27
d_gene: TRBD1
j_gene: TRBJ2-7
CDR3nt: TGTGCCAGCAGTTTACTGGACAGGGCGAACGAGCAGTACTTC
CDR3aa: CASSLLDRANEQYF

abundance: .
v_gene: TRBV5-1
d_gene: .
j_gene: TRBJ2-7
CDR3nt: TGCGCCAGCAGCTTGGCGTCAGGAGGGTTGTCCTACGAGCAGTACTTC
CDR3aa: CASSLASGGLSYEQYF

abundance: .
v_gene: TRBV28
d_gene: .
j_gene: TRBJ1-1
CDR3nt: TGTGCCAGCAGTTTACTGCGGGGGGCGGGTTCGGCCACTGAAGCTTTCTTT
CDR3aa: CASSLLRGAGSATEAFF

abundance: .
v_gene: TRBV28
d_gene: .
j_gene: TRBJ1-1
CDR3nt: TGTGCCAGCAGCCTTGGTCGTCCTGAAGCTTTCTTT
CDR3aa: CASSLGRPEAFF

abundance: .
v_gene: TRBV7-3
d_gene: TRBD2
j_gene: TRBJ2-1
CDR3nt: TGTGCCAGCAGCTCCGGACTAGATGAGCAGTTCTTC
CDR3aa: CASSSGLDEQFF

abundance: .
v_gene: TRBV7-9
d_gene: TRBD2
j_gene: TRBJ2-7
CDR3nt: TGTGCCAGCAGCGGAGGGCCGACTAGCGGGGCTAACTCCTACGAGCAGTACTTC
CDR3aa: CASSGGPTSGANSYEQYF

abundance: .
v_gene: TRBV5-1
d_gene: .
j_gene: TRBJ2-3
CDR3nt: TGCGCCAGCCGAAGGGGGGATGAGGGCACAGATACGCAGTATTTT
CDR3aa: CASRRGDEGTDTQYF

abundance: .
v_gene: TRBV18
d_gene: .
j_gene: TRBJ2-3
CDR3nt: TGTGCCAGCTCACCTTACAGGGTGGTCGATACGCAGTATTTT
CDR3aa: CASSPYRVVDTQYF